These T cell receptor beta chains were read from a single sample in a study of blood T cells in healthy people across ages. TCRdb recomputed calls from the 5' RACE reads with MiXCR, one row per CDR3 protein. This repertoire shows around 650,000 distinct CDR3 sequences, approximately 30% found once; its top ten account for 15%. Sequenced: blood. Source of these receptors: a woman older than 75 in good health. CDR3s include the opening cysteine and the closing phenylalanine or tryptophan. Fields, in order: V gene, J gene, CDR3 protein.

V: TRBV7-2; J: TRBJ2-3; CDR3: CAWNRVLRDTQYF
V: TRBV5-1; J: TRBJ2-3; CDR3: CASSLSRPFTDTQYF
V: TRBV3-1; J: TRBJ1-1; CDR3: CASSQVEANTEAFF
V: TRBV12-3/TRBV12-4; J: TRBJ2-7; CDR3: CASSLAGGVYEQYF
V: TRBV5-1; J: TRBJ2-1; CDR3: CASSLGGYSYNEQFF
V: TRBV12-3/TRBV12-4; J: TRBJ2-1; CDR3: CASSPSRAKKKHNEQFF
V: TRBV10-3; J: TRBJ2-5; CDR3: CAIRGTGVGETQYF
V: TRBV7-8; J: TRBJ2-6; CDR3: CASSFLGGTGANVLTF
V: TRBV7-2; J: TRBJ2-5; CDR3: CASSLAKTGAVETQYF
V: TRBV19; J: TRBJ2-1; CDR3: CASSIESGSYNEQFF
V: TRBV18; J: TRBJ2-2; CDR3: CASSRGTAASNTGELFF
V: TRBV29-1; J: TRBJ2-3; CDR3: CSVSTDSWTDTQYF
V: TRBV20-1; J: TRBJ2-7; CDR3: CSAVWGGPYEQYF
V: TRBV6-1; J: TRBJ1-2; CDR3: CASSEAWAANYGYTF
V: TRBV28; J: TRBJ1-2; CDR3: CASSLGSDYGYTF
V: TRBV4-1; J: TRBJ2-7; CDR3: CASSQDQGIIYEQYF
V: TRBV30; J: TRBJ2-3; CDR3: CARMAASTDTQYF
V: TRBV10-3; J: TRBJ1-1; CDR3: CAITDRENTEAFF
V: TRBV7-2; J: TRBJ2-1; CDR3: CASSPGTSGGAQFF
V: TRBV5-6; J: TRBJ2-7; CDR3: CASSPVGYYEQYF
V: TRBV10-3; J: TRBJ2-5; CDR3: CAISTGTGAETQYF
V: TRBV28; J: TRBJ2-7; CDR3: CVIKKVPYEQHF
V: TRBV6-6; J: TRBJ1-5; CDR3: CASRGLRGMNQPQHF
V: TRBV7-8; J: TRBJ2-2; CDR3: CASSLLRAVNTGELFF
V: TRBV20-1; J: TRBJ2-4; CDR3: CSARGTVGRGQSIQYF
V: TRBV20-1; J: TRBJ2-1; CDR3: CSVSGGVEDSLSNEQFF
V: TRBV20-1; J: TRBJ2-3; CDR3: CSARDPTSGTSTDTQYF
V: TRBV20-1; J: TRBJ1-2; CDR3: CSAKRELQGRYGGYTF
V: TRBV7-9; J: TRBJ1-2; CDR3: CASSPRTGGTNYGYTF
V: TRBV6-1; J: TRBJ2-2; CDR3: CASSEAGAGFGGELFF
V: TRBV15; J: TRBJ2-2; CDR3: CATSGNRGTAGELFF
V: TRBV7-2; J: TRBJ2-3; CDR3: CASSLGGGSGDTQYF
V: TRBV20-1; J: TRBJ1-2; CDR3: CSARKKTGGENYGYTF
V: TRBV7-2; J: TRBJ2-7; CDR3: CASSLAGGTISYEQYF
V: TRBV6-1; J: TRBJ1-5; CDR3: CASKEGNTAYSNQPQHF
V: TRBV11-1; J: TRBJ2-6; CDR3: CASSFRTGGSGANVLTF
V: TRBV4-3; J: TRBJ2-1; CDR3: CASSQAERGFPPYNEQFF
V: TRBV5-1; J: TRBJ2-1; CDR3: CASNRWAGETSYNEQFF
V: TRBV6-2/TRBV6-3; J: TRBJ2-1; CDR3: CASRQTSYEQFF
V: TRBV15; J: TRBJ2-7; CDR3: CATSRDHLAAGEQYF
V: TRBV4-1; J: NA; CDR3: CASSRGLGLSYNEQYF
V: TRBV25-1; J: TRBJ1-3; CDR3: CASTPVTGGNTIYF
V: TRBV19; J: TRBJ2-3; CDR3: CASSIGRASTDTQYF
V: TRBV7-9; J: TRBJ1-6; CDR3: CASSFGGGLHF
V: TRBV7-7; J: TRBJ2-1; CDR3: CASSPGLAGGDEQFF
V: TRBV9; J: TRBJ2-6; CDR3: CASTGRLLSGANVLTF
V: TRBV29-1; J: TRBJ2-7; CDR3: CSGGDRTLGGRQYF
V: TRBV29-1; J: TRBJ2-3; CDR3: CSGRPGGFTDTQYF
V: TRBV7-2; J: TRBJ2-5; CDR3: CASSPSSAEETQYF
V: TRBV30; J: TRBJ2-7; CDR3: CAWSDWNYEQYF
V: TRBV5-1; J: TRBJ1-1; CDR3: CASSLAIGRANTEAFF